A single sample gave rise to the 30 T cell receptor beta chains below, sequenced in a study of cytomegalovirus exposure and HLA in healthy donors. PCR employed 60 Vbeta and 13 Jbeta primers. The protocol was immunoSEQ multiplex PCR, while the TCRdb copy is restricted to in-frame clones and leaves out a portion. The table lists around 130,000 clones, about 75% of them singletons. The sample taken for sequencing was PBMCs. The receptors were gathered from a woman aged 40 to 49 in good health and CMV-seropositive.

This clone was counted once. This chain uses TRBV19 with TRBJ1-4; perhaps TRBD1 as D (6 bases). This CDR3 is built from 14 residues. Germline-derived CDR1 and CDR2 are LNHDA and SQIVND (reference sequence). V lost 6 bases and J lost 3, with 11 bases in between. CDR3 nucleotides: TGTGCCAGTAGCCTGGACAGTGCTAATGAAAAACTGTTTTTT. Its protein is CASSLDSANEKLFF.

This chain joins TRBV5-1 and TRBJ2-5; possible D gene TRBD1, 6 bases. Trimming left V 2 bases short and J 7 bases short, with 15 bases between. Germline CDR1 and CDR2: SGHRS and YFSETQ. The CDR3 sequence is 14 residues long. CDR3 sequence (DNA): TGCGCCAGCAGCTTCTTACATCAAGGGGGGACCCAGTACTTC. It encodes CASSFLHQGGTQYF.

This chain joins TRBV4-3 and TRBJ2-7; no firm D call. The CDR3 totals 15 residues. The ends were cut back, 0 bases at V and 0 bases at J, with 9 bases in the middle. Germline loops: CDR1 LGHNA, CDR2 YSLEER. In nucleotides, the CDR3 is TGCGCCAGCAGCCAAGACGTGACTTACTCCTACGAGCAGTACTTC. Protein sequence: CASSQDVTYSYEQYF.

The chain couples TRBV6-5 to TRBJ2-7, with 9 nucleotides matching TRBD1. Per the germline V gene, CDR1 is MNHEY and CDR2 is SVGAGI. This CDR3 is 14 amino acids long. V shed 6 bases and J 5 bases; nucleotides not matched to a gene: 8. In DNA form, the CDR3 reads TGTGCCAGCAGCCTAGGGACAGGGTACCACGAGCAGTACTTC. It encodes CASSLGTGYHEQYF.

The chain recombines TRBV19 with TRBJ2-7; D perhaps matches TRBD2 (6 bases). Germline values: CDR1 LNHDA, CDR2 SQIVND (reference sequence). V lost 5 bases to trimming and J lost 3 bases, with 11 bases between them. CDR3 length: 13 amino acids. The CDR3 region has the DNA TGTGCCAGTAGTCGGGACTCTCGCTACGAGCAGTACTTC. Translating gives CASSRDSRYEQYF.

The CDR3 loop is CASSQGTGVYEQYF. The CDR3 DNA reads as TGTGCCAGCAGCCAAGGTACAGGGGTCTACGAGCAGTACTTC. The chain recombines TRBV4-2 with TRBJ2-7; 7 positions agree with TRBD1. The germline CDR1 and CDR2 sequences are LGHNA and YNFKEQ. Trimming cost V 1 base and J 3 bases; bases outside gene matches: 3. CDR3 size: 14 residues.

The CDR3 DNA reads TGCGCCAGCAGCCATACCCGACAGGGGGCGCAGCCCCAGCATTTT. Translating it yields CASSHTRQGAQPQHF. The genes are TRBV4-1 and TRBJ1-5, with TRBD1 matching 10 bases. The CDR3 length is 15 residues. The V gene's germline CDR1 is MGHRA and CDR2 YSYEKL. The ends lost 3 bases at V and 7 bases at J; junction bases unmatched: 6.

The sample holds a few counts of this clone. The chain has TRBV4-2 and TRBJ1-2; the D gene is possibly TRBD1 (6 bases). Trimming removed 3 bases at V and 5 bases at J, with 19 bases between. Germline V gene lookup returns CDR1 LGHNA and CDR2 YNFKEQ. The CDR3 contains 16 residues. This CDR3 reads CASSQGRTVQGYGYTF. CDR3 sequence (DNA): TGTGCCAGCAGCCAGGGACGGACAGTCCAGGGGTATGGCTACACCTTC.

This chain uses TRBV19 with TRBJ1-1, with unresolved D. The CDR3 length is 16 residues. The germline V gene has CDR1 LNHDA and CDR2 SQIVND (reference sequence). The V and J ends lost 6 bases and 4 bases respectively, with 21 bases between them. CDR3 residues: CASRVHIATAGTEAFF. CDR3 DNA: TGTGCCAGTAGGGTTCACATCGCCACGGCGGGCACTGAAGCTTTCTTT.

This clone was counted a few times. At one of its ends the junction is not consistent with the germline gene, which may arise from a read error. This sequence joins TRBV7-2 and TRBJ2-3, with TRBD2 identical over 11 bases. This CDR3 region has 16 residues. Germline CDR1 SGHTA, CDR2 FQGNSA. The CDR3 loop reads CASRLAGGVSTDTQYF. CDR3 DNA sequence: TGTGCCAGCAGGTTAGCGGGGGGGGTCAGCACAGATACGCAGTATTTT.

This CDR3 reads CASSQPQTEARDTQYF. CDR3 bases: TGTGCCAGCAGCCAACCTCAGACGGAGGCACGGGATACGCAGTATTTT. The chain employs TRBV14 and TRBJ2-3, with D possibly matching TRBD2 (5 bases). The CDR3 is 16 residues long. Germline CDR1 SGHDN, CDR2 FVKESK. V was trimmed by 2 bases and J by 6 bases, leaving 18 bases between them. The full variable domain, rest sourced from reference TRBV14 and TRBJ2-3, is EAGVTQFPSHSVIEKGQTVTLRCDPISGHDNLYWYRRVMGKEIKFLLHFVKESKQDESGMPNNRFLAERTGGTYSTLKVQPAELEDSGVYFCASSQPQTEARDTQYFGPGTRLTVL.

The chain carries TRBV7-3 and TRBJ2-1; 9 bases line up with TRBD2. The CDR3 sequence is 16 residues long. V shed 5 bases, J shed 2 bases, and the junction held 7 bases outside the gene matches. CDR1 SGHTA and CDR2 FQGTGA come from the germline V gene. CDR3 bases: TGTGCCAGCAGCACACTAGCGGGTCTCACCTACAATGAGCAGTTCTTC. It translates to CASSTLAGLTYNEQFF.

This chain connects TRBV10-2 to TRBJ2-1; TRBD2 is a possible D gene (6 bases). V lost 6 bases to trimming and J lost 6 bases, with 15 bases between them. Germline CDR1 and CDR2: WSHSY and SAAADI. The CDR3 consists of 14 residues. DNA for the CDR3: TGCGCCAGCAGAGAGACTCGCGGGATCAATGAGCAGTTCTTC. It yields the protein CASRETRGINEQFF.

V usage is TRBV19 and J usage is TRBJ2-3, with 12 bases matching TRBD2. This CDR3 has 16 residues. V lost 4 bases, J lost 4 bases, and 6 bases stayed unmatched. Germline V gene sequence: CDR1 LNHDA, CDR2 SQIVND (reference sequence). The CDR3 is CASSRLAGDLADTQYF. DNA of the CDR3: TGTGCCAGTAGTAGACTAGCGGGGGACCTCGCAGATACGCAGTATTTT.

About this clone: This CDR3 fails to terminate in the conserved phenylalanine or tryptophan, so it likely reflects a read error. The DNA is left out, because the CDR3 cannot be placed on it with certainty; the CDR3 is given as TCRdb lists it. Here the CDR3 reads CASALDKER. The chain has TRBV12-5 and TRBJ2-7; TRBD2, the D gene given by the table, was not confirmed from the DNA. The length of the CDR3 is 9 amino acids, counting both ends. The germline V gene has CDR1 LGHNT and CDR2 FRNRAP.

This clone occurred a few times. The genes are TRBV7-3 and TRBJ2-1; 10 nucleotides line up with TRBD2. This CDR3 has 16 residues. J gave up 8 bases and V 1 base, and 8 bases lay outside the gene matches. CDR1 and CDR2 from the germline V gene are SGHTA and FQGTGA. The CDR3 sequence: CASSLMGGTSADEQFF. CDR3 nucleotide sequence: TGTGCCAGCAGCTTAATGGGCGGGACTAGCGCGGATGAGCAGTTCTTC.

CDR3 amino acids: CASSTSSGQTYEQYF. CDR3 coding DNA: TGTGCCAGTAGTACCAGCTCGGGACAGACCTACGAGCAGTACTTC. The V gene is TRBV19, the J gene TRBJ2-7; TRBD1 matches at 7 bases. V lost 4 bases to trimming and J lost 2 bases; unmatched junction nucleotides: 8. This CDR3 is 15 amino acids long. The germline V gene encodes CDR1 LNHDA and CDR2 SQIVND (reference sequence).

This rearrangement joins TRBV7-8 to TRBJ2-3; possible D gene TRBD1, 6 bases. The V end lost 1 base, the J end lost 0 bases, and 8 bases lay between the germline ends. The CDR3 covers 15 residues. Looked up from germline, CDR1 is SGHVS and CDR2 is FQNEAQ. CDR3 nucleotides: TGTGCCAGCAGCTTAGGGACAGTCAGCACAGATACGCAGTATTTT. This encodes CASSLGTVSTDTQYF. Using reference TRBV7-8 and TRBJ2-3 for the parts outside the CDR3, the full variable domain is GAGVSQSPRYKVAKRGQDVALRCDPISGHVSLFWYQQALGQGPEFLTYFQNEAQLDKSGLPSDRFFAERPEGSVSTLKIQRTQQEDSAVYLCASSLGTVSTDTQYFGPGTRLTVL.

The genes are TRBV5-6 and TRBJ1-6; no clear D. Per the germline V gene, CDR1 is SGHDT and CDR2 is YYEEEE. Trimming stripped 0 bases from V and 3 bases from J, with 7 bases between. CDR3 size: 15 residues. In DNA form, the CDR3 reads TGTGCCAGCAGCTTGGGAGGGCACTATAATTCACCCCTCCACTTT. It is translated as CASSLGGHYNSPLHF.

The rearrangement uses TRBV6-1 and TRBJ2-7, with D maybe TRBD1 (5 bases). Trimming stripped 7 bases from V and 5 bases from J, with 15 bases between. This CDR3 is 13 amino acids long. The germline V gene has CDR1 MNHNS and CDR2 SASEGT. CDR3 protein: CASTQGSWDEQYF. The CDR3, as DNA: TGTGCCAGCACCCAGGGTTCTTGGGACGAGCAGTACTTC.

As DNA, the CDR3 is TGTGCCAGTAGCAGCCAGGGGGTTTTGAACTATGGCTACACCTTC. Amino acid sequence: CASSSQGVLNYGYTF. The chain has TRBV19 and TRBJ1-2; 7 nucleotides line up with TRBD1. The CDR3 runs to 15 residues. V lost 6 bases, J lost 2 bases, and 9 bases stayed unmatched. Per germline, CDR1 LNHDA and CDR2 SQIVND (reference sequence).

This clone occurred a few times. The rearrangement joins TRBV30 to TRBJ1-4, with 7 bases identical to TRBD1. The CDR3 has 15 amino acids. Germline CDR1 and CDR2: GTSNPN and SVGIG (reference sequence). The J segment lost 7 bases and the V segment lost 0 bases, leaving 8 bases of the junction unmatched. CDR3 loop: CAWSVGTHRGEKLFF. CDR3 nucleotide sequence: TGTGCCTGGAGTGTCGGGACACACAGGGGTGAAAAACTGTTTTTT. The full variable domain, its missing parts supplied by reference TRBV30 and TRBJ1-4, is SQTIHQWPATLVQPVGSPLSLECTVEGTSNPNLYWYRQAAGRGLQLLFYSVGIGQISSEVPQNLSASRPQDRQFILSSKKLLLSDSGFYLCAWSVGTHRGEKLFFGSGTQLSVL.

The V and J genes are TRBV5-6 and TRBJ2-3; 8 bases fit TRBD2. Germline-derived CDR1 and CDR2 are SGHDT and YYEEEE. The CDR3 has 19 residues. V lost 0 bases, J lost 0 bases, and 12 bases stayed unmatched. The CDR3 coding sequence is TGTGCCAGCAGCTTGGATTGGGCGGGAGGCGCCCCTAGCACAGATACGCAGTATTTT. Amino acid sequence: CASSLDWAGGAPSTDTQYF.

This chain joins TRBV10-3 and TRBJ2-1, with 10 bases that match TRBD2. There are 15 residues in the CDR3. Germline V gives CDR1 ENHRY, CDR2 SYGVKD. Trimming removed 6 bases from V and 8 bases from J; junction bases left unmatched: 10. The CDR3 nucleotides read TGTGCCATCAGGAAACTAGCGGGGCCTCTAGATGAGCAGTTCTTC. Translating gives CAIRKLAGPLDEQFF.

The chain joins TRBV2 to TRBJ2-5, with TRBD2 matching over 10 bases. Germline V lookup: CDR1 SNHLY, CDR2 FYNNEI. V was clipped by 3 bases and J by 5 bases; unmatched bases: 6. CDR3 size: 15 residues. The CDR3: CASSEDTSGVETQYF. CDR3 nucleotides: TGTGCCAGCAGTGAGGACACTAGCGGGGTTGAGACCCAGTACTTC.

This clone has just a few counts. The CDR3 loop reads CASIIRTGRGTEAFF. DNA of the CDR3: TGTGCCAGCATCATTAGGACAGGGAGGGGCACTGAAGCTTTCTTT. The rearrangement uses TRBV5-6 and TRBJ1-1; 8 nucleotides align to TRBD1. CDR1 and CDR2 from the germline V gene are SGHDT and YYEEEE. The CDR3 spans 15 residues. J lost 4 bases, V lost 6 bases, and 11 bases had no gene match.

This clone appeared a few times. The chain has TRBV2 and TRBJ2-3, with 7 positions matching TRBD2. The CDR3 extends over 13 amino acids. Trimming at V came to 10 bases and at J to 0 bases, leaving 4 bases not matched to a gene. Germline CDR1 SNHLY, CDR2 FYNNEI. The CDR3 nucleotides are TGTGCCACCAAGCGGGAAAGCACAGATACGCAGTATTTT. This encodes CATKRESTDTQYF.

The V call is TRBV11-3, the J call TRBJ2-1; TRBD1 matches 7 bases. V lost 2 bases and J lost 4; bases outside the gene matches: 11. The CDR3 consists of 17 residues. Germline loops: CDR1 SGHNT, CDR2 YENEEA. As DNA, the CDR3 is TGTGCCAGCAGCTTACGTTTGGCAGGGGGTGCATACAATGAGCAGTTCTTC. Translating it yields CASSLRLAGGAYNEQFF.

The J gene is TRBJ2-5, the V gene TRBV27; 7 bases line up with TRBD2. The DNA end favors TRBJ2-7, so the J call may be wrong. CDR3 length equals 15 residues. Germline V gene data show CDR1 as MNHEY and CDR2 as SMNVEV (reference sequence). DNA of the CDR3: TGTGCCAGCTTGGCCAGCTCGGGAGGCTCCTACGAGCAGTACTTC. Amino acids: CASLASSGGSYEQYF.

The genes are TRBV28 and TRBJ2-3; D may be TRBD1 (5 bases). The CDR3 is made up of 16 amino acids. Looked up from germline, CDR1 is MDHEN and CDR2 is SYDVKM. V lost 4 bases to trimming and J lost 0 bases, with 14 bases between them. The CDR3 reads CASSSQGAGSTDTQYF. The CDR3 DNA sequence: TGTGCCAGCAGTTCTCAAGGGGCAGGGAGCACAGATACGCAGTATTTT.